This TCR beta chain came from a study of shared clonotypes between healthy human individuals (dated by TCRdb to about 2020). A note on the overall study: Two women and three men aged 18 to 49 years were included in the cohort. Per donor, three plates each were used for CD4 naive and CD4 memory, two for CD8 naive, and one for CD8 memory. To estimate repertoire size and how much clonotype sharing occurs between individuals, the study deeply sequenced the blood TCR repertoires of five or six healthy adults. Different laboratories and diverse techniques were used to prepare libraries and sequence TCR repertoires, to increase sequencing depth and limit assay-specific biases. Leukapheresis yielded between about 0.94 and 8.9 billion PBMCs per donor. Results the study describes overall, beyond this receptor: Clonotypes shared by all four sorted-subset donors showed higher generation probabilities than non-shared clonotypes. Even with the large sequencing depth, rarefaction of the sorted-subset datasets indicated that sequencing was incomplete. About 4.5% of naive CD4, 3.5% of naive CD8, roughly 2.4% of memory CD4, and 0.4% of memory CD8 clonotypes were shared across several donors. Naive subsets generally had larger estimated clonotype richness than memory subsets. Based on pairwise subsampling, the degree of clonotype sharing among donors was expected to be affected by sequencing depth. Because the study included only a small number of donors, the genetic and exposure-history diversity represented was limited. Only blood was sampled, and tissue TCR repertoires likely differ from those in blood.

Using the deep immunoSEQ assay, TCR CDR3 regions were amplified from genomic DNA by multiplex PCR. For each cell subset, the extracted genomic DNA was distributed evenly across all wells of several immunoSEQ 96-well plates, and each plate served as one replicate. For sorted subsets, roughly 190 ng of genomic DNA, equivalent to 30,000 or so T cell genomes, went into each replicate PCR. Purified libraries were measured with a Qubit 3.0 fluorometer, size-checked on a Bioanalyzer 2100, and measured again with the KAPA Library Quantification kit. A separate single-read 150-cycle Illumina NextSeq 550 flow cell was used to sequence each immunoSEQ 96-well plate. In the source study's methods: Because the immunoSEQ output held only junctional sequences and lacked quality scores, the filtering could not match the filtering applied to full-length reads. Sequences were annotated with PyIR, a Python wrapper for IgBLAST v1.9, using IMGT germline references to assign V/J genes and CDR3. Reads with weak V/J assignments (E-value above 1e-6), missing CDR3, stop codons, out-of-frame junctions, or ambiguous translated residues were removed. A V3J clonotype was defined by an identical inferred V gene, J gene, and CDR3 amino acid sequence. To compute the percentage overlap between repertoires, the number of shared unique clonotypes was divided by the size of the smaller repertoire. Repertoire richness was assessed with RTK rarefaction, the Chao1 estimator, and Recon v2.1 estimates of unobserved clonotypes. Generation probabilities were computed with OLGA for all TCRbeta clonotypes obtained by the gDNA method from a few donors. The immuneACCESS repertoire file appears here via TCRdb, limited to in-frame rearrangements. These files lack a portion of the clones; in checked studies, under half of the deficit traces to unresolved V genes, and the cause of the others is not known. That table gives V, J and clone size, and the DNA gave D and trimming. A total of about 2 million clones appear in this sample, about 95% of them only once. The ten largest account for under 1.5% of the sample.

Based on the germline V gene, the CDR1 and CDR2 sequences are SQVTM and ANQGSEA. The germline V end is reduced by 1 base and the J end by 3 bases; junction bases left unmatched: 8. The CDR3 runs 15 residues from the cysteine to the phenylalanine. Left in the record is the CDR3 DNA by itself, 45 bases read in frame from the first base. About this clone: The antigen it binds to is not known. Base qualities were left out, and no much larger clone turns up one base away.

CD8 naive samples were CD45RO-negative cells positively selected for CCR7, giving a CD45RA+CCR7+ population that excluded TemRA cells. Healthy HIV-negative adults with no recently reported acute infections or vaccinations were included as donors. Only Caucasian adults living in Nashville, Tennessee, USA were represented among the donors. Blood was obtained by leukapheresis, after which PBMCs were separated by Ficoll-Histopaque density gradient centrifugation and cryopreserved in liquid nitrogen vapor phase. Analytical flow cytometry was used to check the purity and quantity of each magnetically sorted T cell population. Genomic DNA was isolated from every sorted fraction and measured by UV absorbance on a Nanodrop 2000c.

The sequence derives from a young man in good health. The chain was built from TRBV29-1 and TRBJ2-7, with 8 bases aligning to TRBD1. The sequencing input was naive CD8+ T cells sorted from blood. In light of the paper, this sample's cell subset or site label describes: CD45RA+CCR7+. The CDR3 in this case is CSVEVWRQGFYEQYF. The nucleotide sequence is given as TGCAGCGTTGAAGTGTGGCGACAGGGGTTCTACGAGCAGTACTTC.